The 27 T cell receptor beta chains reported below all come from one sample, sequenced in a study of blood T cell repertoires in COVID-19. The data were produced by immunoSEQ multiplex PCR, yet TCRdb's version contains in-frame clones alone and is incomplete. Of 300,000 or so clones listed, 75% to 95% were seen once; the top ten hold more than 0.95%. Material for sequencing was PBMCs or T cells enriched from blood (not recorded which). The receptors shown here come from a woman aged 25-40 years who had recovered from COVID-19.

The V and J genes are TRBV27 and TRBJ2-1; TRBD2 matches 14 bases. Germline loops: CDR1 MNHEY, CDR2 SMNVEV (reference sequence). CDR3 length: 18 amino acids. Trimming cost V 2 bases and J 4 bases; bases outside gene matches: 7. Written as DNA, the CDR3 is TGTGCCAGCAGTTTAGAGGGGACTAGCGGGAGTCGGTACAATGAGCAGTTCTTC. Translation: CASSLEGTSGSRYNEQFF.

The sample holds one count of this clone. CDR3 in DNA: TGTGCCAGCAGCCGTCTGGGACAGCACACCGGGGAGCTGTTTTTT. Amino acids: CASSRLGQHTGELFF. The V and J genes are TRBV14 and TRBJ2-2, with 7 bases lining up with TRBD1. The CDR3 is 15 amino acids. Germline CDR1 SGHDN, CDR2 FVKESK. After removal of 4 bases from V and 3 bases from J, the junction contained 5 bases not matched to a gene. Filled out from reference TRBV14 and TRBJ2-2, the complete variable domain reads EAGVTQFPSHSVIEKGQTVTLRCDPISGHDNLYWYRRVMGKEIKFLLHFVKESKQDESGMPNNRFLAERTGGTYSTLKVQPAELEDSGVYFCASSRLGQHTGELFFGEGSRLTVL.

This chain joins TRBV4-3 and TRBJ2-7, with 8 bases matching TRBD2. The CDR3 consists of 21 residues. Trimming at V came to 0 bases and at J to 4 bases, leaving 23 bases not matched to a gene. From germline, CDR1 is LGHNA and CDR2 YSLEER. The CDR3 DNA follows: TGCGCCAGCAGCCAAGATCGCGGCTCGGTGGGACTAGGTTCGAGGTCGTACGAGCAGTACTTC. Residues: CASSQDRGSVGLGSRSYEQYF.

This chain links TRBV6-5 with TRBJ1-1; TRBD1 is a possible D gene (5 bases). In germline, CDR1 is MNHEY, CDR2 SVGAGI. The CDR3 is 14 amino acids. V was clipped by 6 bases and J by 1 base, with 12 bases between them. The CDR3 loop is CASRKGGENTEAFF. In DNA, the CDR3 is TGTGCCAGCAGAAAAGGAGGGGAGAACACTGAAGCTTTCTTT.

The chain uses TRBV28 and TRBJ2-7; no firm D call. The germline gives CDR1 MDHEN, CDR2 SYDVKM. Trimming left V 2 bases short and J 1 base short, with 6 bases between. The CDR3 is made up of 13 amino acids. Here the CDR3 DNA reads TGTGCCAGCAGTTTAGGCTGGTCCTACGAGCAGTACTTC. As protein: CASSLGWSYEQYF.

The chain uses TRBV7-2 and TRBJ2-4, with D perhaps matching TRBD2 (7 bases). V was trimmed by 5 bases and J by 7 bases, leaving 21 bases between them. The CDR3 totals 16 residues. From germline, CDR1 is SGHTA and CDR2 FQGNSA. For the CDR3, the DNA is TGTGCCAGCAGCCCCAGGGGAGGCGGGAGTATGAACATTCAGTACTTC. As protein: CASSPRGGGSMNIQYF.

The genes are TRBV27 and TRBJ1-4, with 9 positions matching TRBD1. The junction had 2 bases not matched to a gene; V was cut back by 0 bases and J by 6 bases. This CDR3 region has 15 residues. Germline lookup yields CDR1 MNHEY and CDR2 SMNVEV (reference sequence). The CDR3 protein is CASSLSGQGYEKLFF. DNA of the CDR3: TGTGCCAGCAGTTTATCGGGACAGGGATATGAAAAACTGTTTTTT. Full variable domain (rest looked up from reference TRBV27 and TRBJ1-4): EAQVTQNPRYLITVTGKKLTVTCSQNMNHEYMSWYRQDPGLGLRQIYYSMNVEVTDKGDVPEGYKVSRKEKRNFPLILESPSPNQTSLYFCASSLSGQGYEKLFFGSGTQLSVL.

The rearrangement links TRBV2 to TRBJ1-4, with D tentatively TRBD1 (6 bases). Germline V gene sequence: CDR1 SNHLY, CDR2 FYNNEI. Trimming cost V 8 bases and J 0 bases, with 19 bases left between them. CDR3 length: 17 amino acids. The CDR3 loop reads CASRPGGGVATNEKLFF. The CDR3 DNA is TGTGCCAGCCGCCCTGGGGGGGGCGTAGCAACTAATGAAAAACTGTTTTTT.

This chain uses TRBV20-1 with TRBJ1-2; D is undetermined. Germline-derived CDR1 and CDR2 are DFQATT and SNEGSKA (reference sequence). The V and J ends lost 5 bases and 3 bases respectively, with 4 bases between them. The CDR3 is 10 amino acids. CDR3: CSAHHYGYTF. CDR3 in DNA: TGCAGTGCTCATCACTATGGCTACACCTTC.

This sequence joins TRBV19 and TRBJ1-2, with TRBD1 as a possible D gene (5 bases). The CDR3 loop spans 15 amino acids. The V gene's germline CDR1 is LNHDA and CDR2 SQIVND (reference sequence). V was shortened by 4 bases and J by 2 bases, with 14 bases between the two germline ends. The CDR3: CASSTPGRGNYGYTF. CDR3 DNA: TGTGCCAGTAGTACCCCAGGTAGGGGCAACTATGGCTACACCTTC.

Only one count was recorded for this clone. The rearrangement uses TRBV7-6 and TRBJ2-5, with 8 bases matching TRBD1. Germline V gene data show CDR1 as SGHVS and CDR2 as FNYEAQ. J was trimmed by 1 base and V by 5 bases; bases with no gene match: 3. This CDR3 is 14 amino acids long. The CDR3 loop is CASSQGTGQETQYF. The CDR3 DNA sequence: TGTGCCAGCAGCCAAGGGACAGGCCAAGAGACCCAGTACTTC.

The rearrangement joins TRBV28 to TRBJ1-5; 8 nucleotides agree with TRBD1. Per the germline V gene, CDR1 is MDHEN and CDR2 is SYDVKM. The ends lost 4 bases at V and 1 base at J; junction bases unmatched: 6. This CDR3 spans 16 amino acids. CDR3 bases: TGTGCCAGCAGTTCCTGGACAGGGAACAGCAATCAGCCCCAGCATTTT. This sequence encodes CASSSWTGNSNQPQHF.

The chain carries TRBV6-2 or TRBV6-3 and TRBJ2-7; D is uncertain. Germline V gene sequence: CDR1 MNHEY, CDR2 SVGEGT. CDR3 length equals 14 residues. Between the trimmed V and J ends, which lost 2 bases and 2 bases, there was a span of 10 bases. The CDR3 DNA follows: TGTGCCAGCAGTTACGGCTCTTTCCCCTACGAGCAGTACTTC. It specifies CASSYGSFPYEQYF.

This clone was observed a few times. The chain employs TRBV7-2 and TRBJ2-3; D possibly corresponds to TRBD2 (5 bases). In germline, CDR1 is SGHTA, CDR2 FQGNSA. Trimming removed 7 bases from V and 4 bases from J, with 27 bases in between. This CDR3 contains 18 residues. CDR3 in amino acids: CASTASGWSGRRADTQYF. In nucleotides, the CDR3 is TGTGCCAGCACCGCCTCCGGCTGGAGCGGAAGACGGGCAGATACGCAGTATTTT.

The gene calls are TRBV28 and TRBJ2-7; a weak D match, TRBD1 (7 bases). Germline V gives CDR1 MDHEN, CDR2 SYDVKM. V was clipped by 5 bases and J by 3 bases, with 17 bases between them. CDR3 size: 15 residues. CDR3 DNA: TGTGCCAGCAGTCCCTGGGGGCAGGGGGGCTACGAGCAGTACTTC. Protein: CASSPWGQGGYEQYF.

V usage is TRBV18 and J usage is TRBJ2-7; TRBD1 aligns across 8 bases. Germline-derived CDR1 and CDR2 are KGHSH and LQKENI. The CDR3 contains 17 residues. Trimming cost V 2 bases and J 3 bases; bases outside gene matches: 12. This CDR3 is CASSPGRQGQGVYEQYF. CDR3 sequence (DNA): TGTGCCAGCTCACCAGGTCGTCAAGGACAGGGTGTCTACGAGCAGTACTTC. The full variable domain, completed using reference TRBV18 and TRBJ2-7, is NAGVMQNPRHLVRRRGQEARLRCSPMKGHSHVYWYRQLPEEGLKFMVYLQKENIIDESGMPKERFSAEFPKEGPSILRIQQVVRGDSAAYFCASSPGRQGQGVYEQYFGPGTRLTVT.

The rearrangement links TRBV29-1 to TRBJ2-1, with D hard to call. Trimming removed 7 bases at V and 6 bases at J, with 19 bases between. The CDR3 runs 14 residues. CDR1 and CDR2 from the germline V gene are SQVTM and ANQGSEA. CDR3 sequence (DNA): TGCAGCGCTCTACCACCAAGCGACGGCAATGAGCAGTTCTTC. It is translated as CSALPPSDGNEQFF.

This chain links TRBV9 with TRBJ1-1; 8 bases match TRBD1. The CDR3 runs 17 residues. The germline V gene has CDR1 SGDLS and CDR2 YYNGEE. Losses at the gene ends were 0 bases for V and 3 bases for J; bases not matched to a gene: 10. For the CDR3, the DNA is TGTGCCAGCAGCGTAGCCGCGACAGGGGTCTCTGACACTGAAGCTTTCTTT. This gives the protein CASSVAATGVSDTEAFF.

The rearrangement links TRBV5-4 to TRBJ1-2; tentatively, D is TRBD1 (5 bases). The V gene lost 1 base and the J gene lost 4 bases, with 14 bases spanning the gap. The length of the CDR3 is 15 residues. Germline CDR1 SGHNT, CDR2 YYREEE (reference sequence). The CDR3: CASSLSPDRFYGYTF. The CDR3 coding sequence is TGTGCCAGCAGCTTGTCCCCCGACAGATTCTATGGCTACACCTTC.

The chain links TRBV10-3 to TRBJ1-3; 8 bases fit TRBD1. The CDR3 consists of 18 residues. Germline-derived CDR1 and CDR2 are ENHRY and SYGVKD. With 0 bases clipped from V and 0 bases from J, the junction kept 7 bases outside the gene matches. The CDR3 DNA reads TGTGCCATCAGTGAGTCATTGGGGACAGGCTTCTCTGGAAACACCATATATTTT. This encodes CAISESLGTGFSGNTIYF.

This clone was counted a few times. V gene TRBV21-1 combines with J gene TRBJ2-7; the D segment call TRBD1 is taken from the table without a DNA check. TRBV21-1 is reported as a pseudogene. The CDR3 totals 15 residues. CDR3 sequence: CASSKEGQETYEQYF. DNA of the CDR3: TGTGCCAGCAGCAAAGAGGGACAGGAGACCTACGAGCAGTACTTC.

This clone was picked up a small number of times. This chain joins TRBV19 and TRBJ1-1; 8 nucleotides agree with TRBD1. CDR3 size: 13 residues. V shed 3 bases and J 8 bases; nucleotides not matched to a gene: 5. Germline V lookup: CDR1 LNHDA, CDR2 SQIVND (reference sequence). The CDR3 region has the DNA TGTGCCAGTAGTATCGGAGACAGGGGAGAAGCTTTCTTT. Translation gives CASSIGDRGEAFF.

The sample holds one count of this clone. The rearrangement links TRBV27 to TRBJ1-2, with D perhaps TRBD1 (6 bases). Trimming stripped 3 bases from V and 1 base from J, with 12 bases between. The CDR3 has 15 amino acids. Germline V lookup: CDR1 MNHEY, CDR2 SMNVEV (reference sequence). The CDR3 region is CASSFKGHLNYGYTF. The CDR3 DNA reads TGTGCCAGCAGTTTTAAGGGACATCTTAACTATGGCTACACCTTC.

The chain links TRBV9 to TRBJ1-3, with D unclear. CDR3 size: 15 residues. Trimming took 4 bases from V and 4 from J, leaving 15 bases between them. Germline V gives CDR1 SGDLS, CDR2 YYNGEE. The CDR3 here is CASSHTPGSGNTIYF. CDR3 nucleotides: TGTGCCAGCAGCCATACACCGGGATCCGGAAACACCATATATTTT.

The chain carries TRBV5-4 and TRBJ2-3, with 13 bases aligning to TRBD2. CDR3 length: 15 amino acids. The junction had 3 bases not matched to a gene; V was cut back by 6 bases and J by 2 bases. CDR1 and CDR2 from the germline V gene are SGHNT and YYREEE (reference sequence). The CDR3 nucleotides read TGTGCCAGCACCGGGACTAGCGGGATCACAGATACGCAGTATTTT. The encoded protein is CASTGTSGITDTQYF.

V and J are TRBV2 and TRBJ2-3; 9 positions match TRBD2. V lost 8 bases, J lost 4 bases, and 13 bases stayed unmatched. The CDR3 runs 16 residues. Germline values: CDR1 SNHLY, CDR2 FYNNEI. The CDR3 region has the DNA TGTGCCAGCGGCCTAGCGGGATCCGTACTAGCAGATACGCAGTATTTT. It yields the protein CASGLAGSVLADTQYF.

The V and J genes are TRBV6-2 or TRBV6-3 and TRBJ1-6, with 9 bases lining up with TRBD1. The V gene end was trimmed by 2 bases and the J gene end by 9 bases; junction bases not matched to a gene: 8. Germline V gene data show CDR1 as MNHEY and CDR2 as SVGEGT. The CDR3 has 16 residues. This CDR3 reads CASSYAGQGQSSPLHF. CDR3 DNA sequence: TGTGCCAGCAGTTACGCCGGACAGGGGCAAAGTTCACCCCTCCACTTT.